This T cell receptor beta chain was captured by sequencing in a study of spatial heterogeneity in lung cancer. Study overall: Detection consistently captured more beta-chain sequences than alpha-chain sequences.

A single record per CDR3 protein comes from TCRdb applying MiXCR to the 5' RACE reads. The sample records tens of thousands of distinct CDR3 sequences, approximately 21% being singletons. As for time point: sample taken at primary tumor resection. Extraction of whole RNA from tumor, nontumor lung or frozen PBMC preceded unsorted sequencing. The donors, about 78 patients with untreated early-stage non-small cell lung cancer, provided the samples. Germline V gene sequence: CDR1 DFQATT, CDR2 SNEGSKA (reference sequence). Trimming removed 0 bases at V and 0 bases at J, with 12 bases between. This CDR3 is 15 amino acids long.

The receptor was isolated from a male donor with early-stage non-small cell lung cancer. The material sequenced was PBMCs, taken at surgery. This chain connects TRBV20-1 to TRBJ2-7; possibly TRBD1 or TRBD2 for D (5 bases each). The CDR3 protein is CSARDEGKDSYEQYF. The CDR3 region has the DNA TGCAGTGCTAGAGATGAGGGGAAAGACTCCTACGAGCAGTACTTC.